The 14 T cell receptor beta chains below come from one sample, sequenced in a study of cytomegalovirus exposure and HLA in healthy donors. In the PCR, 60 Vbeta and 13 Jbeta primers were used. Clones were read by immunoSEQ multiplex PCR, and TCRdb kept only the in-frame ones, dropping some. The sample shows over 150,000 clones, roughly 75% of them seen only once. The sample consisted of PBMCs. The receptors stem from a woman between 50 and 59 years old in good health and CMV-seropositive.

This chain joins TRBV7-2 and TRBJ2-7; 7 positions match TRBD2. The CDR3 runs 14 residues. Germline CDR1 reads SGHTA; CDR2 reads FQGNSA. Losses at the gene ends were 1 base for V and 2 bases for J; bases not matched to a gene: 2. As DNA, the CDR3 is TGTGCCAGCAGCTTAGGGGAGGGTCCCTACGAGCAGTACTTC. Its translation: CASSLGEGPYEQYF.

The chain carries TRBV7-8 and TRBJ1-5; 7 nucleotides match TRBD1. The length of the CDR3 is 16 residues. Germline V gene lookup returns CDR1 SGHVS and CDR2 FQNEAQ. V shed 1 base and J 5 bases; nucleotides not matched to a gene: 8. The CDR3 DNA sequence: TGTGCCAGCAGCTTAGTCAGGGGGGAGTCTCATCAGCCCCAGCATTTT. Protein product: CASSLVRGESHQPQHF.

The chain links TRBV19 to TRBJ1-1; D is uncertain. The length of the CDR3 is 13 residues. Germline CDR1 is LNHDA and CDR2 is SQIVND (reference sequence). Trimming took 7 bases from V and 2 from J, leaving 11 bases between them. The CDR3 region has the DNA TGTGCCAGTAAGGAGGTCGGCAACACTGAAGCTTTCTTT. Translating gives CASKEVGNTEAFF.

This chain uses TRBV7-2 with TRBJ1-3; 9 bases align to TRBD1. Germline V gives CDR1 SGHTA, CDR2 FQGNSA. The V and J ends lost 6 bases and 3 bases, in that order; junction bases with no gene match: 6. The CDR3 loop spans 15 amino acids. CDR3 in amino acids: CASRGTGTSGNTIYF. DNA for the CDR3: TGTGCCAGCAGAGGGACAGGGACTAGTGGAAACACCATATATTTT.

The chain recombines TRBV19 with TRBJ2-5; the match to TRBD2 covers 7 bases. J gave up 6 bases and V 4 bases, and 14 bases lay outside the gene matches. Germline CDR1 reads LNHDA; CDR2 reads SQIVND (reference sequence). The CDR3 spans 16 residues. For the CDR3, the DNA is TGTGCCAGTAGTAGGTCGGGACTAACGAACCGACAGACCCAGTACTTC. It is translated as CASSRSGLTNRQTQYF.

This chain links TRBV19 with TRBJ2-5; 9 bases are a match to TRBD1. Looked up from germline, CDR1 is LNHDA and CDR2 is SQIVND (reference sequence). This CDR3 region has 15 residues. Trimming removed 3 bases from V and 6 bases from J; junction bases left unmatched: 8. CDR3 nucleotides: TGTGCCAGTAGTATGGTGGGACAGGGTAGGAAGACCCAGTACTTC. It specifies CASSMVGQGRKTQYF. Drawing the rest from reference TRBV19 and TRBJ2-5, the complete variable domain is DGGITQSPKYLFRKEGQNVTLSCEQNLNHDAMYWYRQDPGQGLRLIYYSQIVNDFQKGDIAEGYSVSREKKESFPLTVTSAQKNPTAFYLCASSMVGQGRKTQYFGPGTRLLVL.

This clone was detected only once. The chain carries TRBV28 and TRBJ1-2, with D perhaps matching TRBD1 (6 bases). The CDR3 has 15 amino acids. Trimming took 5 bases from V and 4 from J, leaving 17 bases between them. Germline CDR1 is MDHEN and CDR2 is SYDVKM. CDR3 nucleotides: TGTGCCAGCAGTCCCCTCGGGGGGCAGGGCTATGGCTACACCTTC. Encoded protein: CASSPLGGQGYGYTF.

CDR3 sequence: CASTLLGGLASPLHF. CDR3 coding DNA: TGTGCCAGCACCCTCCTCGGGGGACTAGCTTCACCCCTCCACTTT. The genes are TRBV27 and TRBJ1-6; possibly TRBD1 for D (5 bases). CDR1 is MNHEY, CDR2 SMNVEV, per germline (reference sequence). This CDR3 spans 15 amino acids. V was pared by 7 bases and J by 9 bases, with 19 bases between.

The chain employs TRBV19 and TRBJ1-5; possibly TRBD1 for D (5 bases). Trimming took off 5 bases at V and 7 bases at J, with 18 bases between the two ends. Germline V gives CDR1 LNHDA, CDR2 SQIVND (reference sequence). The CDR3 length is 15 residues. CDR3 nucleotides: TGTGCCAGTAGTGATTATCACCAGGGTCCCCAGCCCCAGCATTTT. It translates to CASSDYHQGPQPQHF.

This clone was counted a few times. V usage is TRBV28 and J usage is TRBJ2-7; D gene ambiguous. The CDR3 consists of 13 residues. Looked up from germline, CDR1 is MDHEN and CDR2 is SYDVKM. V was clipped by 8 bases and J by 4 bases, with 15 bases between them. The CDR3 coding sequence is TGTGCCAGCTGCAGTCCGATCTGGTACGAGCAGTACTTC. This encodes CASCSPIWYEQYF.

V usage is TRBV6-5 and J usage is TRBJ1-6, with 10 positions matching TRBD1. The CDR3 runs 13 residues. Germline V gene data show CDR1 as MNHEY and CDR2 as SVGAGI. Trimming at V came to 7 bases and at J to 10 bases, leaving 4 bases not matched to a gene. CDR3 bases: TGTGCCAGCACCGGGACAGGGGAATCACCCCTCCACTTT. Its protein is CASTGTGESPLHF.

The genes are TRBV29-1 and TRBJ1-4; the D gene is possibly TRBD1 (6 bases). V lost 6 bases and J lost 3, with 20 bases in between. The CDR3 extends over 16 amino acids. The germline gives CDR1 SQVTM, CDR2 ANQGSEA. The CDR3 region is CSVTNTGSGANEKLFF. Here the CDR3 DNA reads TGCAGCGTCACAAACACAGGGAGTGGGGCTAATGAAAAACTGTTTTTT. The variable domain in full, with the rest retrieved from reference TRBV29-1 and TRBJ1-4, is SAVISQKPSRDICQRGTSLTIQCQVDSQVTMMFWYRQQPGQSLTLIATANQGSEATYESGFVIDKFPISRPNLTFSTLTVSNMSPEDSSIYLCSVTNTGSGANEKLFFGSGTQLSVL.

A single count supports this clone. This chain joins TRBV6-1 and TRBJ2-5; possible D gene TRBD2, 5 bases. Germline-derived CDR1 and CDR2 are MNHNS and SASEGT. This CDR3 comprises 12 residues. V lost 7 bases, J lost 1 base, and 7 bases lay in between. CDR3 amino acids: CASTRGQETQYF. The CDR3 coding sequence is TGTGCCAGCACCCGGGGCCAAGAGACCCAGTACTTC.

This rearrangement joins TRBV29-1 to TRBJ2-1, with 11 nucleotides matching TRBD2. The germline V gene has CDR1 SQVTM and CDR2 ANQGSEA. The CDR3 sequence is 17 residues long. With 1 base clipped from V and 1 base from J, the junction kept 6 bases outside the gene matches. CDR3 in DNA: TGCAGCGTTGAAGGTTTAGCGGGGGGGTATTCCTACAATGAGCAGTTCTTC. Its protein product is CSVEGLAGGYSYNEQFF.